Below are 19 T cell receptor beta chains sequenced from a single sample in a study of CD8+ T cells in alopecia areata. Reverse transcription of extracted RNA yielded cDNA, which provided the sequencing template. The protocol was immunoSEQ multiplex PCR, while the TCRdb copy is restricted to in-frame clones and leaves out a portion. This sample has a few hundred thousand clones; more than 55% occur once, and the top ten carry roughly 1.2%. Described treatment: oral pan-JAK inhibitor, 5-10 mg twice daily. This sample comprised CD4+ T cells sorted from blood, obtained at week 44, from a patient treated with tofacitinib. Receptor source: a human donor with alopecia areata.

Only one count was recorded for this clone. The chain has TRBV29-1 and TRBJ2-2, with D possibly matching TRBD1 (6 bases). The CDR3 has 11 amino acids. Germline CDR1 SQVTM, CDR2 ANQGSEA. Trimming stripped 5 bases from V and 6 bases from J, with 7 bases between. As DNA, the CDR3 is TGCAGCGTTTCAGGGGCCGGGGAGCTGTTTTTT. Protein: CSVSGAGELFF.

CDR3 coding DNA: TGTGCCACCGCGCGTCGGGAGCGCGCCGGGGAGCTGTTTTTT. Translation: CATARRERAGELFF. V usage is TRBV27 and J usage is TRBJ2-2; D may be TRBD2 (6 bases). The CDR3 has 14 amino acids. V was shortened by 10 bases and J by 6 bases, with 18 bases between the two germline ends. CDR1 is MNHEY and CDR2 is SMNVEV in the germline V gene (reference sequence).

The chain is built from TRBV5-1 and TRBJ2-3; D is possibly TRBD1 (5 bases). Germline V CDR1 and CDR2: SGHRS, YFSETQ. The CDR3 is made up of 14 amino acids. V lost 4 bases to trimming and J lost 2 bases, with 11 bases between them. The CDR3 DNA follows: TGCGCCAGCAGCCTCGGACATACCACAGATACGCAGTATTTT. Amino acid sequence: CASSLGHTTDTQYF.

This chain links TRBV10-3 with TRBJ1-6; tentative D call: TRBD1 (6 bases). Germline values: CDR1 ENHRY, CDR2 SYGVKD. Deletions cut 10 bases from V and 8 bases from J, with 15 bases between. The CDR3 sequence is 13 residues long. The CDR3 protein is CATTGQVYSPLHF. The CDR3 DNA reads TGTGCCACTACGGGACAAGTCTATTCACCCCTCCACTTT.

The V call is TRBV14, the J call TRBJ2-5, with D possibly TRBD2 on 5 matching bases. The CDR3 loop spans 13 amino acids. CDR1 and CDR2 from the germline V gene are SGHDN and FVKESK. The V gene lost 6 bases and the J gene lost 5 bases, with 13 bases spanning the gap. CDR3 DNA: TGTGCCAGCAGGTCCGAGGGCCAGGAGACCCAGTACTTC. It specifies CASRSEGQETQYF.

This clone was recorded a few times. The chain has TRBV29-1 and TRBJ1-1; D is undetermined. The CDR3 consists of 13 residues. The germline V gene encodes CDR1 SQVTM and CDR2 ANQGSEA. The V gene lost 5 bases and the J gene lost 0 bases, with 10 bases spanning the gap. CDR3 residues: CSVQQQMNTEAFF. CDR3 coding DNA: TGCAGCGTTCAACAGCAGATGAACACTGAAGCTTTCTTT. Full variable domain (rest looked up from reference TRBV29-1 and TRBJ1-1): SAVISQKPSRDICQRGTSLTIQCQVDSQVTMMFWYRQQPGQSLTLIATANQGSEATYESGFVIDKFPISRPNLTFSTLTVSNMSPEDSSIYLCSVQQQMNTEAFFGQGTRLTVV.

There are a few counts of this clone. The V gene is TRBV7-3, the J gene TRBJ2-7; 8 bases line up with TRBD1. Germline V lookup: CDR1 SGHTA, CDR2 FQGTGA. J was trimmed by 6 bases and V by 5 bases; bases with no gene match: 6. The CDR3 is 13 residues long. In DNA form, the CDR3 reads TGTGCCAGCAGCCGGACAGGGAACGGCGAGCAGTACTTC. It translates to CASSRTGNGEQYF.

The rearrangement links TRBV30 to TRBJ1-1; tentatively, D is TRBD1 (5 bases). The germline CDR1 and CDR2 sequences are GTSNPN and SVGIG (reference sequence). V lost 5 bases to trimming and J lost 11 bases, with 15 bases between them. The CDR3 runs 11 residues. For the CDR3, the DNA is TGTGCCTGGGAAGTGGGGACGTGGGCTTTCTTT. Translation gives CAWEVGTWAFF. Full variable domain (rest looked up from reference TRBV30 and TRBJ1-1): SQTIHQWPATLVQPVGSPLSLECTVEGTSNPNLYWYRQAAGRGLQLLFYSVGIGQISSEVPQNLSASRPQDRQFILSSKKLLLSDSGFYLCAWEVGTWAFFGQGTRLTVV.

V gene TRBV27 combines with J gene TRBJ1-5, with 8 bases that match TRBD1. CDR1 MNHEY and CDR2 SMNVEV come from the germline V gene (reference sequence). CDR3 length: 16 amino acids. Trimming at V came to 1 base and at J to 5 bases, leaving 7 bases not matched to a gene. The chain's CDR3 is CASSLFGTGSYQPQHF. CDR3 in DNA: TGTGCCAGCAGTTTATTCGGGACAGGTTCTTATCAGCCCCAGCATTTT.

This chain links TRBV2 with TRBJ2-3; D may match TRBD1 or TRBD2 (6 bases each). The CDR3 totals 15 residues. V lost 2 bases and J 0 bases, leaving 9 bases between the germline ends. Germline loops: CDR1 SNHLY, CDR2 FYNNEI. The CDR3: CASSEPGASTDTQYF. In DNA form, the CDR3 reads TGTGCCAGCAGTGAACCGGGGGCAAGCACAGATACGCAGTATTTT.

The chain uses TRBV2 and TRBJ1-2, with D perhaps matching TRBD1 (6 bases). V dropped 7 bases and J dropped 3 bases, with 15 bases sitting between them. The CDR3 has 14 residues. CDR1 SNHLY and CDR2 FYNNEI come from the germline V gene. CDR3 loop: CASTAGALHYGYTF. The DNA for the CDR3 is TGTGCCAGCACGGCAGGGGCCCTTCACTATGGCTACACCTTC.

V usage is TRBV30 and J usage is TRBJ1-2, with a tentative D call TRBD1 (6 bases). Germline V gene data show CDR1 as GTSNPN and CDR2 as SVGIG (reference sequence). The V and J ends lost 1 base and 8 bases respectively, with 11 bases between them. This CDR3 has 12 residues. CDR3 bases: TGTGCCTGGAGTGCCGGGGGCAGGGGCTACACCTTC. This codes for CAWSAGGRGYTF. The whole variable domain, filled in from reference TRBV30 and TRBJ1-2, reads SQTIHQWPATLVQPVGSPLSLECTVEGTSNPNLYWYRQAAGRGLQLLFYSVGIGQISSEVPQNLSASRPQDRQFILSSKKLLLSDSGFYLCAWSAGGRGYTFGSGTRLTVV.

This clone was observed a handful of times. V usage is TRBV30 and J usage is TRBJ2-5; D possibly corresponds to TRBD2 (7 bases). CDR1 is GTSNPN and CDR2 is SVGIG in the germline V gene (reference sequence). CDR3 size: 13 residues. Deletions cut 3 bases from V and 4 bases from J, with 12 bases between. The CDR3 spells CAWSGGPGETQYF. The CDR3, as DNA: TGTGCCTGGAGCGGGGGGCCTGGAGAGACCCAGTACTTC.

On this clone itself: Here the CDR3 omits its conserved ending phenylalanine or tryptophan, so a read error is the likely source. The rearrangement joins TRBV7-2 to TRBJ2-6; D ambiguous. From germline, CDR1 is SGHTA and CDR2 FQGNSA. This CDR3 has 16 residues. The V end was cut by 0 bases, the J end by 0 bases, with 6 bases between. CDR3 DNA: TGTGCCAGCAGCTTAGCGACCCCCTCTGGGGCCAACGTCCTGACTTCC. Translating gives CASSLATPSGANVLTS.

The CDR3 reads CASSQVNEQFF. The CDR3 nucleotides read TGCGCCAGCAGCCAAGTCAATGAGCAGTTCTTC. The chain employs TRBV4-1 and TRBJ2-1; D gene ambiguous. V shed 1 base and J shed 6 bases, with 1 base lying between them. The CDR3 runs to 11 residues. The V gene's germline CDR1 is MGHRA and CDR2 YSYEKL.

This clone was seen just once. This chain joins TRBV30 and TRBJ2-3; 7 bases are shared with TRBD1. The germline CDR1 and CDR2 sequences are GTSNPN and SVGIG (reference sequence). Trimming at V came to 2 bases and at J to 1 base, leaving 3 bases not matched to a gene. The CDR3 has 14 residues. In DNA, the CDR3 is TGTGCCTGGAGTCAGAGGGGGCGCACAGATACGCAGTATTTT. Its protein product is CAWSQRGRTDTQYF.

This clone appeared a single time. The V call is TRBV19, the J call TRBJ1-5, with a tentative D call TRBD1 (5 bases). Germline CDR1 is LNHDA and CDR2 is SQIVND (reference sequence). The CDR3 sequence is 14 residues long. Trimming cost V 5 bases and J 3 bases, with 11 bases left between them. CDR3 residues: CASSSGTYNQPQHF. In DNA form, the CDR3 reads TGTGCCAGTAGTTCCGGGACTTACAATCAGCCCCAGCATTTT.

This rearrangement joins TRBV29-1 to TRBJ1-2; no definite D call. Germline loops: CDR1 SQVTM, CDR2 ANQGSEA. CDR3 length equals 14 residues. The V gene lost 7 bases and the J gene lost 8 bases, with 23 bases spanning the gap. The CDR3 reads CSATQADRSRGYTF. The CDR3 coding sequence is TGCAGCGCCACCCAGGCAGACCGGAGTCGGGGCTACACCTTC.

The V gene is TRBV29-1, the J gene TRBJ2-2; 7 nucleotides agree with TRBD1. V lost 3 bases and J lost 6; bases outside the gene matches: 1. Germline V gene lookup returns CDR1 SQVTM and CDR2 ANQGSEA. There are 12 residues in the CDR3. Here the CDR3 reads CSVEQGAGELFF. The DNA of the CDR3 is TGCAGCGTTGAGCAGGGGGCCGGGGAGCTGTTTTTT.